This T cell receptor beta chain was captured by sequencing in a study of T-cell memory formation after mild COVID-19. This clonotype came up a few times. Its antigen is not identified. Findings and caveats of the study: Contracting CD4+ clones sat mainly in CM and EM; CD8+ in EMRA. Clones contracting over day 15 to 85 were CD4/CD8 balanced, with later expanders leaning CD4+. Among clones peaking at day 37 in the second wave, SARS-CoV-2 specificity remained unconfirmed.

TCRdb reprocessed the 5' RACE reads via MiXCR and lists one record per CDR3 protein. This table holds approximately 440,000 distinct CDR3 sequences, around 20% found once. Sequences were obtained from PBMCs or a T cell subset sorted from them (not recorded which). This sequence was found in an adult woman who had mild COVID-19 (a few samples of this study predate the infection). Cell type and time point are not known.

DNA for the CDR3: TGTGCCAGCAGCAAAGATGGGGGGACCCCCCACTACGAGCAGTACTTC. Amino acid sequence: CASSKDGGTPHYEQYF. The chain couples TRBV7-2 to TRBJ2-7, with D perhaps TRBD2 (6 bases). The CDR3 covers 16 residues. Germline CDR1 SGHTA, CDR2 FQGNSA. Trimming shortened V by 5 bases and J by 3 bases, and 20 bases separated the two germline ends.